This T cell receptor beta chain was profiled in a study of blood T cell repertoires in COVID-19. Turning to the study itself: Collection of acute and convalescent COVID-19 samples took place in the United States, Italy and Spain. T cells, B-cell-depleted T cells, or PBMCs supplied cDNA or gDNA.

CDR3 length: 14 amino acids. The V end lost 0 bases, the J end lost 7 bases, and 8 bases lay between the germline ends. CDR1 is SGDLS, CDR2 YYNGEE, per germline. How the authors handled the data: The authors estimated nucleated cell counts from reference gene primer amplification. Assay used: immunoSEQ multiplex PCR; TCRdb lists only in-frame clones, some missing. V, J and clone size are taken as reported in that table, and D and trimming were inferred from the DNA itself. The repertoire has approximately 100,000 clones, about nine tenths of them found once; the top ten carry 5.7%. This TCR was recovered from a man in his 70s with acute or convalescent COVID-19. Material for sequencing was peripheral blood. The rearrangement uses TRBV9 and TRBJ1-6, with a possible D match to TRBD1 (6 bases). The chain's CDR3 is CASSVGTANSPLHF. The CDR3 nucleotides are TGTGCCAGCAGCGTAGGGACAGCAAATTCACCCCTCCACTTT. The variable domain in full, completed from reference TRBV9 and TRBJ1-6, reads DSGVTQTPKHLITATGQRVTLRCSPRSGDLSVYWYQQSLDQGLQFLIQYYNGEERAKGNILERFSAQQFPDLHSELNLSSLELGDSALYFCASSVGTANSPLHFGNGTRLTVT.